The clone carrying this TCR beta chain was observed a few times. Its antigen is not known. V was pared by 3 bases and J by 5 bases, with 5 bases between. The CDR3 length is 12 residues. Memory CD4+ cells were defined as CD4+CD45RO+CD25-. Semi-nested PCR with Nested Universal Primer A followed constant-region reverse priming of full-length variable regions. TCRdb analysed the 5' RACE reads with MiXCR anew, one entry per CDR3 protein. Among approximately 30,000 distinct CDR3 sequences, around a quarter were seen once, and the ten largest hold roughly 4%. Study-wide results and limits: The TCR gene usage of tumor memory CD4+ T cells clustered together with blood and lymph node memory CD4+ cells and with lymph node naive CD4+ cells. Whole repertoires were not studied in the larger cohort, only one V-J beta rearrangement.

The gene calls are TRBV12-3 or TRBV12-4 and TRBJ2-1; tentatively, D is TRBD2 (5 bases). Sequenced input: memory CD4+ T cells sorted from blood. Subset of the sample: memory CD4+ T cells, CD4+CD45RO+CD25-. The TCR sequence derives from a female donor with breast cancer. As DNA, the CDR3 is TGTGCCAGCAGTTTCGGGGACAATGAGCAGTTCTTC. Its protein product is CASSFGDNEQFF.